This T cell receptor (beta chain) was identified in a study of Ad26.COV2.S vaccination and SARS-CoV-2 variants. About the study: The donor was enrolled in the Ad26.COV2.S arm of the COV1001 trial.

Of note for this clone: Its target is not known.

General study results and limits: Breadth, reportedly substantial, characterized the spike-specific CD8+ and CD4+ T cell responses after vaccination. Measures of TCR breadth and depth may have fallen short of total T cell responses.

CDR1 and CDR2 from the germline V gene are MNHNS and SASEGT. The CDR3 has 16 amino acids. Trimming removed 2 bases at V and 2 bases at J, with 12 bases between. Data came from immunoSEQ multiplex PCR; TCRdb stores just in-frame clones and leaves some out. The data show hundreds of thousands of clones, about 89% seen once. As for treatment: roughly 19 received Ad26.COV2.S at low or high dose, single or two shots; 5 received placebo; per-sample allocation not given. Sampling was performed 63 days after the first vaccine or placebo injection. It was Wuhan-strain SARS-CoV-2 spike that the Ad26 vaccine vector expressed.

The specimen comprised peripheral blood, sampled in a trial of Ad26.COV2.S vaccine versus placebo. The chain uses TRBV6-1 and TRBJ2-2, with D possibly being TRBD2 (6 bases). The sequence was obtained from a person between 18 and 60 years old who received the Ad26.COV2.S COVID-19 vaccine or a placebo. CDR3 sequence reads: CASSERGSGNTGELFF. Written as DNA, the CDR3 is TGTGCCAGCAGTGAAAGGGGTAGCGGTAACACCGGGGAGCTGTTTTTT.